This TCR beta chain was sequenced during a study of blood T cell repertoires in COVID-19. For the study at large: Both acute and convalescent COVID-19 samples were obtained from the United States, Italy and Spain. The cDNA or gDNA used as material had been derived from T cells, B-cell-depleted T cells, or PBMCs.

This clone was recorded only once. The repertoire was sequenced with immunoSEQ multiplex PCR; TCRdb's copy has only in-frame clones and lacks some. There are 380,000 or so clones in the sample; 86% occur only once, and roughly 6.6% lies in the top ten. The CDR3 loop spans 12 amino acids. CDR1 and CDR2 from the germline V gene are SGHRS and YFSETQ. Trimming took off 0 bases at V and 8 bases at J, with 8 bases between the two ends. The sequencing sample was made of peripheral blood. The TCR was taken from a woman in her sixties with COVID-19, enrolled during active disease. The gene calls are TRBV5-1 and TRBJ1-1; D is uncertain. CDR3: CASSLVGVEAFF. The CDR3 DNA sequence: TGCGCCAGCAGCTTGGTGGGAGTAGAAGCTTTCTTT.